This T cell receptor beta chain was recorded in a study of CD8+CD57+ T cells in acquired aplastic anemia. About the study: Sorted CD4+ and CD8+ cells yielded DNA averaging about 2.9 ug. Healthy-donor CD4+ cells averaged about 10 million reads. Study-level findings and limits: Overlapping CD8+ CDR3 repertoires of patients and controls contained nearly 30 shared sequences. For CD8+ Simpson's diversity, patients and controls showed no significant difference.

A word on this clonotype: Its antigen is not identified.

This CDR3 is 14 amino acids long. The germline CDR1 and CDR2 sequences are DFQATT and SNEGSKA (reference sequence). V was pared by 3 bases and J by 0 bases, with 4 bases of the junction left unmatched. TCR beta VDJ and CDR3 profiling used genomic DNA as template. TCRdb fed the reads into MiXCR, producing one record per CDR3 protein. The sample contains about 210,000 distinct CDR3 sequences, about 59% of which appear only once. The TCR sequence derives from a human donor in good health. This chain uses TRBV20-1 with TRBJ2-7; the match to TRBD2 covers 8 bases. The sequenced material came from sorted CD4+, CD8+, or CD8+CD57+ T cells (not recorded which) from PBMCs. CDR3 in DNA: TGCAGTGCTAGCACTCTAGCGGGCTCCTACGAGCAGTACTTC. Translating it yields CSASTLAGSYEQYF.